This note documents a single T cell receptor beta chain sequence. The sample comes from a study of T cells expressing NK-cell markers. This CDR3 is 15 amino acids long. Germline V gene data show CDR1 as SEHNR and CDR2 as FQNEAQ (reference sequence). TCRdb re-called the 5' RACE reads and gives one entry per CDR3 protein, without DNA. The table lists 350,000 to 500,000 distinct CDR3 sequences. This TCR derives from a woman between 18 and 70 years old in good health. The sample comprised blood T cells: a sorted CD56 or NKG2C T cell subset, CD4+ or CD8+ T cells, or bulk PBMC T cells (not recorded which). V and J are TRBV7-9 and TRBJ2-1; TCRdb outputs TRBD1, but without DNA this stays unchecked. CDR3 region: CASSLAGTVSNEQFF. Filled out from reference TRBV7-9 and TRBJ2-1, the complete variable domain reads DTGVSQNPRHKITKRGQNVTFRCDPISEHNRLYWYRQTLGQGPEFLTYFQNEAQLEKSRLLSDRFSAERPKGSFSTLEIQRTEQGDSAMYLCASSLAGTVSNEQFFGPGTRLTVL.